This TCR beta chain derives from a study of identical twins. Study outcomes and limitations: Because invariant MAIT and iNKT cells could be present, zero-insertion analyses could be partly confounded.

Unique molecular identifiers were present on the cDNA, and a universal primer site came from template switching. One entry per CDR3 protein, called by TCRdb with MiXCR from the 5' RACE reads. The table includes approximately 600,000 distinct CDR3 sequences, just over 7% detected once. V lost 6 bases, J lost 2 bases, and 7 bases stayed unmatched. The length of the CDR3 is 17 residues. CDR1 and CDR2 (germline): MNHNS, SASEGT. To note about this clonotype: What it binds is unknown.

No donor was unhealthy or non-Caucasian. This sample was also put to use in a study of yellow fever vaccine responses in identical twins.

The sequence derives from a young woman in good health. V and J are TRBV6-1 and TRBJ2-6; 10 nucleotides line up with TRBD1. Sequenced input: PBMCs. In DNA form, the CDR3 reads TGTGCCAGCAGCGTGGACAGGGGGTTCGCTGGGGCCAACGTCCTGACTTTC. It codes for CASSVDRGFAGANVLTF.